These 9 T cell receptor beta chains were sequenced from one sample in a study of blood T cells in healthy people across ages. A second roughly 6 to 11 cycle PCR used barcoded and J-beta primers. MiXCR was run by TCRdb on the 5' RACE reads, yielding one entry per CDR3 protein. Among about 670,000 distinct CDR3 sequences listed, around 38% were seen once. The specimen sequenced was blood. These receptors all come from a man of 80 years or more in good health.

The chain is built from TRBV20-1 and TRBJ2-2; maybe TRBD1 (6 bases). This CDR3 has 17 residues. The germline V gene has CDR1 DFQATT and CDR2 SNEGSKA (reference sequence). Trimming stripped 3 bases from V and 3 bases from J, with 20 bases between. This CDR3 is CSASRRPGVWDTGELFF. In DNA, the CDR3 is TGCAGTGCTAGCAGGCGCCCAGGGGTCTGGGACACCGGGGAGCTGTTTTTT.

The chain uses TRBV10-3 and TRBJ2-1; D possibly uses TRBD1 or TRBD2 (5 bases each). Germline V gene data show CDR1 as ENHRY and CDR2 as SYGVKD. V lost 3 bases to trimming and J lost 4 bases, with 13 bases between them. CDR3 length: 15 amino acids. The DNA of the CDR3 is TGTGCCATCAGTGACTCCGGGGCCAGATACAATGAGCAGTTCTTC. Translated, it gives CAISDSGARYNEQFF.

This clonotype was counted only a few times. The chain recombines TRBV5-1 with TRBJ1-6; D is uncertain. The CDR3 runs to 16 residues. Germline V gives CDR1 SGHRS, CDR2 YFSETQ. Trimming removed 5 bases at V and 4 bases at J, with 16 bases between. Here the CDR3 reads CASREARREYNSPLHF. CDR3 nucleotide sequence: TGCGCCAGCAGAGAAGCCAGGAGGGAGTATAATTCACCCCTCCACTTT.

This clonotype has ten or more counts. The chain carries TRBV20-1 and TRBJ1-2, with 10 nucleotides matching TRBD1. The CDR3 runs to 14 residues. Germline CDR1 reads DFQATT; CDR2 reads SNEGSKA (reference sequence). The J segment lost 5 bases and the V segment lost 4 bases, leaving 7 bases of the junction unmatched. CDR3 DNA sequence: TGCAGTGCTACTCCGGGACAGGGGTTTTATGGCTACACCTTC. Its translation is CSATPGQGFYGYTF.

This clonotype was seen a handful of times. This chain links TRBV14 with TRBJ2-3; D not certain. The CDR3 covers 15 residues. In germline, CDR1 is SGHDN, CDR2 FVKESK. Trimming shortened V by 3 bases and J by 3 bases, and 13 bases separated the two germline ends. This chain's CDR3 is CASSQRSTETDTQYF. Here the CDR3 DNA reads TGTGCCAGCAGCCAGAGATCAACAGAAACAGATACGCAGTATTTT.

The chain links TRBV20-1 to TRBJ2-2; D may be TRBD2 (5 bases). The CDR3 length is 15 residues. Deletions cut 2 bases from V and 6 bases from J, with 16 bases between. Per the germline V gene, CDR1 is DFQATT and CDR2 is SNEGSKA (reference sequence). The CDR3 DNA sequence: TGCAGTGCTAGACCTATCGCATGGAGGTCCGGGGAGCTGTTTTTT. Its translation: CSARPIAWRSGELFF.

The chain links TRBV4-2 to TRBJ2-3, with 12 positions matching TRBD2. The CDR3 has 17 residues. The trim removed 0 bases at V and 3 bases at J, leaving 4 bases unmatched. CDR1 LGHNA and CDR2 YNFKEQ come from the germline V gene. DNA of the CDR3: TGTGCCAGCAGCCAAGATGCGACTAGCGGGGGTACAGATACGCAGTATTTT. This sequence encodes CASSQDATSGGTDTQYF.

This CDR3 is CSASRRNEQFF. CDR3 coding DNA: TGCAGTGCTAGCCGAAGAAATGAGCAGTTCTTC. This chain links TRBV20-1 with TRBJ2-1; D is unclear. This CDR3 comprises 11 residues. Germline V CDR1 and CDR2: DFQATT, SNEGSKA (reference sequence). V lost 3 bases and J 7 bases, leaving 7 bases between the germline ends.

The rearrangement joins TRBV9 to TRBJ2-1; TRBD2 agrees at 8 bases. The V segment lost 0 bases and the J segment 8 bases; nucleotides outside the gene matches: 13. Germline V lookup: CDR1 SGDLS, CDR2 YYNGEE. The CDR3 sequence is 17 residues long. CDR3 coding DNA: TGTGCCAGCAGCGTAGTGACCCTAGCGGGTATTGAGGATGAGCAGTTCTTC. Amino acids: CASSVVTLAGIEDEQFF.